Sequencing of this T cell receptor beta chain was carried out in a study of human T cells and chemical hapten exposure. Study-level information: Sensitization applied 2% DPC to approximately 2 cm by approximately 2 cm of upper inner arm skin. Study-level results: Significantly greater numbers of large CDR3 similarity clusters came from expanded TCRs than from controls.

This clonotype has ten or more counts. Its antigen is still unknown. Trimming removed 7 bases at V and 1 base at J, with 10 bases between. The CDR3 length is 12 residues. Germline assignment: CDR1 SQVTM and CDR2 ANQGSEA. For the library, individual cDNA molecules each received unique molecular identifiers. TCRdb independently ran MiXCR on the RACE reads; one entry per CDR3 protein. The table records about 89,000 distinct CDR3 sequences, approximately 10% of them present only once. Specified time point: pre-sensitization, week 0. Sample treatment: therapeutic diphenylcyclopropenone sensitization with weekly scalp DPC.

This sequence originates from a woman between 55 and 75 years old with alopecia areata. Some clones in this sample may be carry-over from other donors' samples. This specimen consisted of whole blood, obtained in connection with sensitization to the hapten diphenylcyclopropenone (DPC). V and J are TRBV29-1 and TRBJ1-1, with D perhaps matching TRBD1 (5 bases). Here the CDR3 reads CSAERGNTEAFF. The CDR3, as DNA: TGCAGCGCTGAGAGGGGGAACACTGAAGCTTTCTTT.